This TCR beta chain derives from a study of T-cell reconstitution after alpha-beta-depleted transplantation in children. A TCRbeta library incorporating unique molecular identifiers was prepared. MiXCR, run by TCRdb on the PCR reads, gives a single entry per CDR3 protein. In the table there are about 500,000 distinct CDR3 sequences, 32% of which are singletons. This receptor was taken from a human donor who donated a stem cell graft to a child with aplastic anemia. The sample was PBMCs from the stem cell graft donor, taken from the stem cell graft.

DNA for the CDR3: TGCGCCAGCAGCTTGGACGGGACAGGGTACGATGAGCAGTTCTTC. Translation: CASSLDGTGYDEQFF. This sequence joins TRBV5-1 and TRBJ2-1; the match to TRBD1 covers 9 bases. Germline V gene sequence: CDR1 SGHRS, CDR2 YFSETQ. The CDR3 totals 15 residues. V lost 0 bases and J lost 8; bases outside the gene matches: 6.